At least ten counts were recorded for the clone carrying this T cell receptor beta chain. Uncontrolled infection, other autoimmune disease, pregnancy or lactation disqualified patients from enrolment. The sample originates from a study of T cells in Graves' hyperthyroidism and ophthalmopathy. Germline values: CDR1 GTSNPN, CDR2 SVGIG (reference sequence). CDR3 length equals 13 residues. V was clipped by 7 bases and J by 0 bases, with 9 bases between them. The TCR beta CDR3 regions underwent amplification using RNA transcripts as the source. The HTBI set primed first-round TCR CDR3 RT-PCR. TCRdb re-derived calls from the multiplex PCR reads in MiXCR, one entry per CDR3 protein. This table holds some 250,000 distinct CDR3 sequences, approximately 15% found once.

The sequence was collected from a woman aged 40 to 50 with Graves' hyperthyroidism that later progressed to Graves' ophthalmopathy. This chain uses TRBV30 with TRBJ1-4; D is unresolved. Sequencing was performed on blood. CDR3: CASTPATNEKLFF. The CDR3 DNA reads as TGTGCCTCCACCCCTGCAACTAATGAAAAACTGTTTTTT.